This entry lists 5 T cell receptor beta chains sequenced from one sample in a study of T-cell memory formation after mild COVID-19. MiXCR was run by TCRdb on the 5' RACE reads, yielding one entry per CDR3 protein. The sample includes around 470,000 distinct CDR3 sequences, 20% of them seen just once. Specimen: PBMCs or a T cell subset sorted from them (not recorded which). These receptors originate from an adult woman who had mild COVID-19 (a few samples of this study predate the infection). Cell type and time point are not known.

CDR3 protein: CASSLWGNRGVNQPQHF. The DNA for the CDR3 is TGTGCCAGCAGTTTATGGGGGAACCGGGGGGTCAATCAGCCCCAGCATTTT. V and J are TRBV27 and TRBJ1-5; TRBD1 might be the D (5 bases). The CDR3 is 17 amino acids. Germline V gene data show CDR1 as MNHEY and CDR2 as SMNVEV (reference sequence). Trimming cost V 1 base and J 3 bases, with 16 bases left between them.

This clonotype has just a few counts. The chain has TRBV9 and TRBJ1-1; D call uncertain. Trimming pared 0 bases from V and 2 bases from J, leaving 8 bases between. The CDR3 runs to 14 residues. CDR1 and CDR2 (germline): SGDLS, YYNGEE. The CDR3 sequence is CASSVAVGNTEAFF. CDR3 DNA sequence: TGTGCCAGCAGCGTAGCGGTGGGTAACACTGAAGCTTTCTTT.

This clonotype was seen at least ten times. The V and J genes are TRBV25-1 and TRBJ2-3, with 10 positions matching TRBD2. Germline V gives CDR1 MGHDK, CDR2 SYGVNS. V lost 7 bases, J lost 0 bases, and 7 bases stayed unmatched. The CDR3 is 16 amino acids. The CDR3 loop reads CASKGAGGTSTDTQYF. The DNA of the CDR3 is TGTGCCAGCAAAGGAGCGGGAGGGACTAGCACAGATACGCAGTATTTT.

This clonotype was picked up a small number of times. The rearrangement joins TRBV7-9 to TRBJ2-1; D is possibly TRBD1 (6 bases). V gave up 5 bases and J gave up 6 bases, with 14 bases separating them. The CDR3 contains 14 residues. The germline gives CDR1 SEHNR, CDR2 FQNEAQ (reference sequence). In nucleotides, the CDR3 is TGTGCCAGCAGCGGCAGGGGTATAGGCAATGAGCAGTTCTTC. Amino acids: CASSGRGIGNEQFF.

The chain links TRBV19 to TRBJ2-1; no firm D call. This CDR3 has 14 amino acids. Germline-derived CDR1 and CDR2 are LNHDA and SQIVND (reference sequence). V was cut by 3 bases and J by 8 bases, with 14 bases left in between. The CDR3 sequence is CASSMHYPQDEQFF. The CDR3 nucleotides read TGTGCCAGTAGTATGCACTACCCCCAGGATGAGCAGTTCTTC.